Presented here are 12 T cell receptor beta chains from one specimen sequenced in a study of T cell responses to AZD1222 COVID-19 vaccine. Data came from immunoSEQ multiplex PCR; TCRdb stores just in-frame clones and leaves some out. Of 150,000 or so clones listed, approximately 89% are singletons. The sequences come from peripheral blood, collected 28 days after the second AZD1222 dose. Source of these receptors: an adult who received the AZD1222 COVID-19 vaccine.

The chain recombines TRBV4-1 with TRBJ2-1, with D perhaps matching TRBD1 or TRBD2 (5 bases each). Trimming removed 0 bases at V and 4 bases at J, with 19 bases between. The CDR3 length is 18 residues. Germline assignment: CDR1 MGHRA and CDR2 YSYEKL. CDR3 loop: CASSQDLGDASLYNEQFF. CDR3 DNA sequence: TGCGCCAGCAGCCAAGACCTAGGGGACGCTAGCCTATACAATGAGCAGTTCTTC.

The J gene is TRBJ2-1, the V gene TRBV19; tentatively, D is TRBD1 (5 bases). Germline CDR1 is LNHDA and CDR2 is SQIVND (reference sequence). This CDR3 region has 13 residues. Trimming removed 5 bases at V and 4 bases at J, with 9 bases between. Written as DNA, the CDR3 is TGTGCCAGTAGTGACAGTATTTACAATGAGCAGTTCTTC. The encoded protein is CASSDSIYNEQFF.

In this sample, this clone turned up once. The J gene is TRBJ2-3, the V gene TRBV5-1; the D is unclear. The germline gives CDR1 SGHRS, CDR2 YFSETQ. The germline V and J ends were trimmed by 0 bases and 4 bases, with 6 bases remaining between them. The CDR3 loop spans 13 amino acids. CDR3 in DNA: TGCGCCAGCAGCTTGGCCCGCCCAGATACGCAGTATTTT. Translated, it gives CASSLARPDTQYF.

The gene calls are TRBV10-1 and TRBJ2-2; no clear D. The CDR3 runs to 13 residues. With 5 bases removed from V and 7 bases from J, the gap between germline ends came to 11 bases. Germline values: CDR1 WNHNN, CDR2 SYGVQD (reference sequence). The CDR3 is CASSLRPDGELFF. The DNA for the CDR3 is TGCGCCAGCAGTTTAAGGCCCGACGGGGAGCTGTTTTTT.

The chain uses TRBV19 and TRBJ1-1; a weak D match, TRBD1 (5 bases). The germline CDR1 and CDR2 sequences are LNHDA and SQIVND (reference sequence). The CDR3 runs 13 residues. Trimming cost V 10 bases and J 5 bases, with 17 bases left between them. This CDR3 is CATSWGDGTEAFF. As DNA, the CDR3 is TGTGCCACATCTTGGGGGGATGGGACTGAAGCTTTCTTT.

The J gene is TRBJ2-1, the V gene TRBV28, with D perhaps TRBD2 (6 bases). Germline CDR1 MDHEN, CDR2 SYDVKM. The V gene lost 6 bases and the J gene lost 9 bases, with 12 bases spanning the gap. The CDR3 runs 12 residues. CDR3 protein: CASSQTRGEQFF. CDR3 bases: TGTGCCAGCAGCCAGACTAGAGGTGAGCAGTTCTTC.

V and J are TRBV7-8 and TRBJ1-5, with D possibly TRBD1 on 5 matching bases. CDR1 is SGHVS and CDR2 is FQNEAQ in the germline V gene. The CDR3 runs 14 residues. The V gene lost 5 bases and the J gene lost 6 bases, with 14 bases spanning the gap. In DNA form, the CDR3 reads TGTGCCAGCAGCCTACCAGGGTTTGTTCAGCCCCAGCATTTT. Its translation: CASSLPGFVQPQHF.

The chain is built from TRBV7-2 and TRBJ1-5, with TRBD1 as a possible D gene (6 bases). V was shortened by 4 bases and J by 1 base, with 11 bases between the two germline ends. The CDR3 contains 15 residues. Per the germline V gene, CDR1 is SGHTA and CDR2 is FQGNSA. The CDR3 is CASSWGGRSNQPQHF. The CDR3 coding sequence is TGTGCCAGCAGCTGGGGGGGCCGAAGCAATCAGCCCCAGCATTTT.

This clone appeared a few times. CDR3 sequence: CASSSQGGTDTQYF. CDR3 DNA: TGTGCCAGCAGCTCCCAGGGGGGCACAGATACGCAGTATTTT. The gene calls are TRBV7-3 and TRBJ2-3; 7 bases align to TRBD1. Germline trimming cut 4 bases from V and 1 base from J; bases unmatched to any gene: 2. The CDR3 totals 14 residues. Per the germline V gene, CDR1 is SGHTA and CDR2 is FQGTGA.

The gene calls are TRBV20-1 and TRBJ1-2; D remains ambiguous. The CDR3 loop spans 10 amino acids. Trimming stripped 3 bases from V and 9 bases from J, with 8 bases between. CDR1 is DFQATT and CDR2 is SNEGSKA in the germline V gene (reference sequence). CDR3 region: CSASIRSYTF. CDR3 coding DNA: TGCAGTGCTAGCATCAGGAGCTACACCTTC.

The chain links TRBV6-1 to TRBJ2-1; D call uncertain. The length of the CDR3 is 16 residues. The V and J ends lost 3 bases and 0 bases respectively, with 12 bases between them. Germline assignment: CDR1 MNHNS and CDR2 SASEGT. CDR3 in DNA: TGTGCCAGCAGTGATCGCCGGCGGAGCTCCTACAATGAGCAGTTCTTC. Translation gives CASSDRRRSSYNEQFF.

The count of this clone is one. The gene calls are TRBV3-1 (or the pseudogene TRBV3-2) and TRBJ2-7, with D unclear. CDR3 size: 13 residues. V lost 4 bases and J lost 2, with 9 bases in between. CDR1 is LGHDT, CDR2 YNNKEL, per germline (reference sequence). CDR3 nucleotide sequence: TGTGCCAGCAGCCCGGGCCCCACCTACGAGCAGTACTTC. It yields the protein CASSPGPTYEQYF.